This T cell receptor beta chain was recovered during a study of OX40 agonist ivuxolimab in advanced cancers. Across the whole study: Prior therapy, whether anti-PD-1, anti-PD-L1 or anti-CTLA-4, was allowed, and under 50% had some.

Only in-frame clones appear in the TCRdb table, and some are missing; sequencing was by immunoSEQ multiplex PCR. The table lists about 75,000 clones, under 95% of them singletons. Looked up from germline, CDR1 is SGHTA and CDR2 is FQGNSA. Trimming took off 0 bases at V and 8 bases at J, with 11 bases between the two ends. The CDR3 has 14 amino acids. Findings and limits, study-wide: Low clonal expansion, among the lowest seen, marked partial responders at 0.1-3.0 mg/kg. More expanded clones were found, on average, in CD8+ than in CD4+ T cells. Normalized T-cell clonal expansion was also low in some nonresponders.

Details on this clone: Its antigen is not identified.

This specimen was CD4+ or CD8+ T cells sorted from blood, taken in a trial of the OX40 agonist ivuxolimab. This clonotype originated in an adult with an advanced solid tumor such as melanoma, head and neck, liver or kidney cancer. This chain connects TRBV7-2 to TRBJ2-1; D unclear. The DNA for the CDR3 is TGTGCCAGCAGCTTAGCGACTTTACTTTATGAGCAGTTCTTC. This codes for CASSLATLLYEQFF.